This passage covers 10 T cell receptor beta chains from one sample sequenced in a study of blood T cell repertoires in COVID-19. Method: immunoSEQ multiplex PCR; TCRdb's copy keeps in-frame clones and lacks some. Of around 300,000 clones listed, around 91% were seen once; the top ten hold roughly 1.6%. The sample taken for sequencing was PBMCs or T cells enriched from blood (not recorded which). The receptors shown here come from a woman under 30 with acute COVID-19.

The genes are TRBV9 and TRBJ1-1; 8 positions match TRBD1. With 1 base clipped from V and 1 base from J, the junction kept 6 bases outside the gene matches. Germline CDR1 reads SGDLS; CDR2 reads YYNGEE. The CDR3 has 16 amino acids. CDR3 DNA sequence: TGTGCCAGCAGCGTAACCCCGGGACAGGCGAACACTGAAGCTTTCTTT. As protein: CASSVTPGQANTEAFF.

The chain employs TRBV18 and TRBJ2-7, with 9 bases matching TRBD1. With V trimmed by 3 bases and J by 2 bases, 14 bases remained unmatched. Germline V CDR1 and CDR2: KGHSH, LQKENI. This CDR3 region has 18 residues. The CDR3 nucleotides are TGTGCCAGCTCACCCCAGGATGTGGGACAGGGTTTACCCTACGAGCAGTACTTC. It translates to CASSPQDVGQGLPYEQYF.

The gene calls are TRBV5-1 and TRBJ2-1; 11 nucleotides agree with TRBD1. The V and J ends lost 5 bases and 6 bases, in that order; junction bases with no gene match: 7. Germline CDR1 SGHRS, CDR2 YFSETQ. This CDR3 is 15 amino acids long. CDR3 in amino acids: CASSLGQGAANEQFF. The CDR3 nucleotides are TGCGCCAGCAGTCTAGGACAGGGGGCGGCCAATGAGCAGTTCTTC.

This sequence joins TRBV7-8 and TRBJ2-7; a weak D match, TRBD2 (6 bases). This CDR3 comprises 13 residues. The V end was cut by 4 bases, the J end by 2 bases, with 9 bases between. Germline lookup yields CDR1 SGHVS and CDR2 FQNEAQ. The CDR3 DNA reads TGTGCCAGCAGCTCGGGGGAGGCCTACGAGCAGTACTTC. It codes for CASSSGEAYEQYF.

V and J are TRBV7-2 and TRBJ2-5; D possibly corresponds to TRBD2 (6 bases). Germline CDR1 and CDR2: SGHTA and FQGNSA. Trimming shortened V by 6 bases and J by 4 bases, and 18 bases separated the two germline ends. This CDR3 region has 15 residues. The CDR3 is CASSLASSGVETQYF. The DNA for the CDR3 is TGTGCCAGCAGTCTCGCCAGTTCGGGGGTAGAGACCCAGTACTTC.

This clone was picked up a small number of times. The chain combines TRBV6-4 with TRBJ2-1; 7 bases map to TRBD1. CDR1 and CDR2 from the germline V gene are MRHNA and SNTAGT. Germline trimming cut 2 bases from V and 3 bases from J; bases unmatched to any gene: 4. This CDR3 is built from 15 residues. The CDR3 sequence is CASSDRTGDYNEQFF. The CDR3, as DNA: TGTGCCAGCAGTGACAGGACAGGAGACTACAATGAGCAGTTCTTC.

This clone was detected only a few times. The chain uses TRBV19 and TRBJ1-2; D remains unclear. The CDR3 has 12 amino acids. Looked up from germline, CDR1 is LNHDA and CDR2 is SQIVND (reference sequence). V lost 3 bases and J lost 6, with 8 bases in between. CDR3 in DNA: TGTGCCAGTAGTATCCCCCCAGATGGCTACACCTTC. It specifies CASSIPPDGYTF.

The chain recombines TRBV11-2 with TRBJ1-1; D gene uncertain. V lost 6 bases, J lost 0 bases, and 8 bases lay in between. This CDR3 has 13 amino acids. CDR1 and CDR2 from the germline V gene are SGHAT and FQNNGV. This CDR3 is CASRGGLNTEAFF. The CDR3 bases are TGTGCCAGCAGAGGAGGATTGAACACTGAAGCTTTCTTT.

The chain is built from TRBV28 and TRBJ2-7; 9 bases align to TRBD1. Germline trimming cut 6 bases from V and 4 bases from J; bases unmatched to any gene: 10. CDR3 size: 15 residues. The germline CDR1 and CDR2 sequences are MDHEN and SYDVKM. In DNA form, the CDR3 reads TGTGCCAGCAGGAGATGGGGACAGGGAGGTTACGAGCAGTACTTC. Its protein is CASRRWGQGGYEQYF.

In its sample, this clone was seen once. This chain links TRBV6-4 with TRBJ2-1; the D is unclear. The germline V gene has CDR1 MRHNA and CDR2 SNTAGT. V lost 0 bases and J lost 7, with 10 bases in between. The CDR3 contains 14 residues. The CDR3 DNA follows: TGTGCCAGCAGTGACTCACAGACAACGAATGAGCAGTTCTTC. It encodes CASSDSQTTNEQFF.